This T cell receptor (beta chain) was observed in a study of human T cells and chemical hapten exposure (dated by TCRdb to the early 2020s). Turning to the overall study: For sensitization, 2% DPC in acetone was applied to a 2 cm by 2 cm area of upper inner arm skin. Throughout the study period of roughly 24 weeks, patients also received therapeutic DPC doses to the scalp every week. Patch testing on the upper back used Finn chambers containing 0.01% DPC, with scoring done after 6 days according to International Contact Dermatitis Research Group standards. The patient cohort, mostly female, included alopecia areata with under or over 50% scalp involvement, alopecia totalis and alopecia universalis. The libraries were sequenced as a pool, and the TCR yield per sample differed mostly because of small variations in library volumes within the pool. In alopecia patients, the study followed how the peripheral blood TCR repertoire changed in vivo over primary and secondary sensitization to diphenylcyclopropenone (DPC), a hapten. Blood was sampled from patients pre-sensitization (week 0) and at 2, 6 and about 24 weeks after DPC sensitization. For TCR sequencing, blood came from 25 to 35 alopecia patients at anywhere from one to four time points (pre-sensitization, 2, 6 and 24 weeks).

The study at large found these results: Alopecia, a presumed autoimmune disease, was present in all patients, so the immune response of the patients might differ from that of healthy individuals. No change with DPC sensitization was found in the number of TCRs above 1 in 1000 frequency, and no evidence of global repertoire structure alterations was found. A positive correlation was found between the number of PT1 expanded TCRs and patch test score, with significance reached at thresholds 8, 16 and 32 but not 4. Repeated subsampling changed both the strength of the expansion versus patch-test correlation and the threshold at which that correlation became significant. Compared with pre-sensitization or healthy control sets, expanded TCRs formed significantly more large CDR3 similarity clusters, which is consistent with antigen-driven responses.

The germline V gene sets CDR1 to SGHTA and CDR2 to FQGNSA. Deletion took 6 bases off V and 7 bases off J, with a span of 21 bases between the germline ends. The cysteine opens and the phenylalanine closes a CDR3 of 16 amino acids. The sequence is cut down to CDR3 DNA, 48 bases in frame from base 1. Per the publication, the time point label means: pre-sensitization, week 0. Explained via the paper, the treatment or condition label denotes: therapeutic diphenylcyclopropenone sensitization with weekly scalp DPC. At every patch-test visit, the blood draw took place before the patch test was put on. To be eligible, patients had to be aged 18 to 70, diagnosed with alopecia and judged suitable for DPC therapy, while pregnant patients were excluded. Total RNA was extracted from unfractionated whole blood that had been collected in Tempus Blood RNA tubes. Libraries were constructed by RACE. This sample was sequenced with a NextSeq 500. During library preparation, unique molecular identifiers were attached to individual cDNA molecules so that TCRs could be counted in a quantitative, reproducible way. Both TCR alpha and TCR beta chains were sequenced from each blood RNA sample. The source study handled its data this way. A median of about 87,000 TCRs per sample was observed, with a range of about 20,000 to 690,600. The Decombinator software suite was used to annotate V, J and CDR3 in the TCR reads. For PS versus PT1 abundance plots, all samples were subsampled to the same number of TCRs (28,000). Expanded TCRs were defined as absent before sensitization and observed at least eight times at the 2-week time point. TCRdb reanalyzed the raw reads on its own, using fastp at Q25 for trimming and MiXCR for clone calling, and kept in-frame beta chains. A single entry per CDR3 protein holds the most common genes and DNA from its merged rows. TCRdb's processing, not the study's, gives the V and J calls here. This sample is represented by roughly 250,000 distinct CDR3 sequences; approximately 8.6% of them were singletons. The ten largest clones capture over 2% of the sample.

On this clonotype itself: Its target antigen remains unknown. No base-level quality is on record; no much larger clone is a single base apart.

The chain couples TRBV7-2 to TRBJ1-4; the D gene cannot be named for sure. This clonotype was sampled from a woman between 35 and 50 years old with alopecia areata. Some clones in this sample may be carry-over from other donors' samples. The starting material was whole blood, obtained in connection with sensitization to the hapten diphenylcyclopropenone (DPC). For the CDR3, the sequence is CASSPWSSLEGEKLFF. The DNA sequence is as follows: TGTGCCAGCAGTCCATGGTCCAGTCTGGAGGGTGAAAAACTGTTTTTT.